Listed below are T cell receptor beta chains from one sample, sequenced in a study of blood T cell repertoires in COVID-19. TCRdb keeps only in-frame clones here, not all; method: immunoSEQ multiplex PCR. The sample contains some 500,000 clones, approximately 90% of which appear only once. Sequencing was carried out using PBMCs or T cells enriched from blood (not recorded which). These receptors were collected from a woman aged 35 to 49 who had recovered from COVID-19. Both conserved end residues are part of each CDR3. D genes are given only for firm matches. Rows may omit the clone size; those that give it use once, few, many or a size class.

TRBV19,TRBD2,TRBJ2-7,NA,CASSIAGTSGSYEQYF,TGTGCCAGTAGTATAGCCGGGACTAGCGGTTCCTACGAGCAGTACTTC
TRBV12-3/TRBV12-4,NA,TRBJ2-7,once,CASRRDSSYEQYF,TGTGCCAGTAGACGGGACTCCAGCTACGAGCAGTACTTC
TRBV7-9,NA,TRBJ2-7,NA,CASSYNRDTPYEQYF,TGTGCCAGCAGCTACAACCGGGACACACCCTACGAGCAGTACTTC
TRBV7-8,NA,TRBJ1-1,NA,CASSLSSARGNTEAFF,TGTGCCAGCAGCTTATCATCGGCCAGGGGGAACACTGAAGCTTTCTTT
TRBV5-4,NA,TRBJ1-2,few,CASSLAGVGGYTF,TGTGCCAGCAGCTTGGCGGGGGTCGGTGGCTACACCTTC
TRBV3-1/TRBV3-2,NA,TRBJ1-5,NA,CASSQDLGDNQPQHF,TGTGCCAGCAGCCAAGATTTGGGAGACAATCAGCCCCAGCATTTT
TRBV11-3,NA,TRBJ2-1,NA,CASSSQLANNEQFF,TGTGCCAGCAGCTCTCAGCTAGCGAACAATGAGCAGTTCTTC
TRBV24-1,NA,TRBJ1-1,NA,CATGDRENTEAFF,TGTGCCACCGGAGACAGAGAGAACACTGAAGCTTTCTTT
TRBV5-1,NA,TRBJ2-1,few,CASSLVVSRSYNEQFF,TGCGCCAGCAGCTTGGTAGTCTCCCGCTCCTACAATGAGCAGTTCTTC
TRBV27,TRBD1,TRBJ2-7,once,CASSRGQGGNYEQYF,TGTGCCAGCAGCCGGGGACAGGGGGGTAACTACGAGCAGTACTTC
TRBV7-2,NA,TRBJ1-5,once,CASSPRGDQPQHF,TGTGCCAGCAGCCCTAGGGGTGATCAGCCCCAGCATTTT
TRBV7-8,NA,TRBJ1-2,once,CASSSEPLVIYGYTF,TGTGCCAGCAGCTCTGAACCGTTAGTCATCTATGGCTACACCTTC